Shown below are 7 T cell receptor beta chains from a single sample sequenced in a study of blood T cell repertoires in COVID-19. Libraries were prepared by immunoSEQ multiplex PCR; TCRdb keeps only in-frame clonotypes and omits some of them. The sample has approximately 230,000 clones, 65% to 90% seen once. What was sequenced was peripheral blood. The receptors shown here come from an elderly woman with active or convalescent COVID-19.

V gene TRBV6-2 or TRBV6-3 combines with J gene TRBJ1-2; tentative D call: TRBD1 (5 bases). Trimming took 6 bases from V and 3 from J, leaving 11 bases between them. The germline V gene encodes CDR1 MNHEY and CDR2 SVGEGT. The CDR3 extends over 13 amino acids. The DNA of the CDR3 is TGTGCCAGCAGCCGCGCGGGACACTATGGCTACACCTTC. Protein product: CASSRAGHYGYTF.

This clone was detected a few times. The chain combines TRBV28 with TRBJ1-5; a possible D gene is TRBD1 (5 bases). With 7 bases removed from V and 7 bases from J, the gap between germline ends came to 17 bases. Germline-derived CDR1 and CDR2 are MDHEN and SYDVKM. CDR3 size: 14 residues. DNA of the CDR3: TGTGCCAGCACCAGAATCTGGGGCCGCCAGCCCCAGCATTTT. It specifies CASTRIWGRQPQHF.

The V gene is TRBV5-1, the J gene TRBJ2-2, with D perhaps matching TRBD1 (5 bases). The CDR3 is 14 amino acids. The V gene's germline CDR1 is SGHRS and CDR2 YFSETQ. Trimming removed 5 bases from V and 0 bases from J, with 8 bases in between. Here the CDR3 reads CASRETANTGELFF. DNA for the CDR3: TGCGCCAGCAGAGAGACAGCGAACACCGGGGAGCTGTTTTTT.

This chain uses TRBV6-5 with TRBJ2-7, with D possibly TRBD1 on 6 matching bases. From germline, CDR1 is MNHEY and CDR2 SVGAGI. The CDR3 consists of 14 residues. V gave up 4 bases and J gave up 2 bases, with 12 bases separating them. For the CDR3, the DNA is TGTGCCAGCAGTTTTACCGGGACAACCTACGAGCAGTACTTC. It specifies CASSFTGTTYEQYF.

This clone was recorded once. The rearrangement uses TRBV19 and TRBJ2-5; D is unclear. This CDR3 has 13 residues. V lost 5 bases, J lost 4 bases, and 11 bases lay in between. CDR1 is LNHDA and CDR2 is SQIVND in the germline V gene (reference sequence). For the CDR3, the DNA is TGTGCCAGTAGTCGAATGACGGGAGAGACCCAGTACTTC. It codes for CASSRMTGETQYF.

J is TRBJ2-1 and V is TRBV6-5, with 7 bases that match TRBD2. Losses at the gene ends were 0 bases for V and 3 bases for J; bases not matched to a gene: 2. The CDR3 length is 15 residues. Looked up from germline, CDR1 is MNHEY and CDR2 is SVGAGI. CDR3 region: CASSYSRGSYNEQFF. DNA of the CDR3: TGTGCCAGCAGTTACTCGCGGGGGAGCTACAATGAGCAGTTCTTC.

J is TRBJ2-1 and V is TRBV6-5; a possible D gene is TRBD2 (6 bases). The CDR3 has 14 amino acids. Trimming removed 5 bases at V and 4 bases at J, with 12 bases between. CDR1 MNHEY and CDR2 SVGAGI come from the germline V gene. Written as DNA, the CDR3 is TGTGCCAGCAGTAATAACGGGGGATACAATGAGCAGTTCTTC. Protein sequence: CASSNNGGYNEQFF.